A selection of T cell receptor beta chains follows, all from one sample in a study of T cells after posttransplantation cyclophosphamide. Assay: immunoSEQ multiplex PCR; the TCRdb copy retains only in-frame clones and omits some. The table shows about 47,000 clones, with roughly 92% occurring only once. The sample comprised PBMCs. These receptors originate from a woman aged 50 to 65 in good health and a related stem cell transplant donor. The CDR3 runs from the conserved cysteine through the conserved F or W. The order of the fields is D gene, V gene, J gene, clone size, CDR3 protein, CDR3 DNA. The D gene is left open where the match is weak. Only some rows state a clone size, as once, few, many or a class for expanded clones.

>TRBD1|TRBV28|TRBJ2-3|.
CASSLGQADGTDTQYF
TGTGCCAGCAGCCTGGGACAGGCCGACGGGACAGATACGCAGTATTTT
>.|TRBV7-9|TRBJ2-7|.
CASSPAEASYEQYF
TGTGCCAGCAGCCCCGCCGAGGCCTCCTACGAGCAGTACTTC
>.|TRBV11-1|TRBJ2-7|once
CASSRTSISYEQYF
TGTGCCAGCAGCCGGACATCTATATCCTACGAGCAGTACTTC
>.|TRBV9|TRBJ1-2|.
CASSVATGGVGYTF
TGTGCCAGCAGCGTAGCTACGGGGGGGGTTGGCTACACCTTC
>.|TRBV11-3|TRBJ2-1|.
CASSSGLAFNEQFF
TGTGCCAGCAGCTCGGGACTCGCCTTCAATGAGCAGTTCTTC
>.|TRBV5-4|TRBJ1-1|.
CASSLDDEAFF
TGTGCCAGCAGCCTAGATGATGAAGCTTTCTTT
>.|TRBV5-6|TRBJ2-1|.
CASSRGAGKDEQFF
TGTGCCAGCAGCCGTGGGGCAGGGAAAGATGAGCAGTTCTTC
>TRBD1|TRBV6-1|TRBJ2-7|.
CATMGQQNYEQYF
TGTGCCACCATGGGACAGCAAAACTACGAGCAGTACTTC
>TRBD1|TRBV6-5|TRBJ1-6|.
CASRDRGAYNSPLHF
TGTGCCAGCAGAGACAGGGGCGCGTATAATTCACCCCTCCACTTT
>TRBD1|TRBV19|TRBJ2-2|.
CASIMKGQGIGELFF
TGTGCCAGTATAATGAAAGGACAGGGGATCGGGGAGCTGTTTTTT
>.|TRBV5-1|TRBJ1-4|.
CASSPGGQGRSLGTNEKLFF
TGCGCCAGCAGCCCTGGTGGGCAGGGTCGGAGTCTAGGAACTAATGAAAAACTGTTTTTT
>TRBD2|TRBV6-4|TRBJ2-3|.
CASSVLAGGNTDTQYF
TGTGCCAGCAGTGTTCTAGCGGGGGGGAACACAGATACGCAGTATTTT
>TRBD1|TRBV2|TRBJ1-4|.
CASRGRTGNVEKLFF
TGTGCCAGCAGGGGCCGGACAGGGAATGTGGAAAAACTGTTTTTT
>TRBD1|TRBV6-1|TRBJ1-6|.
CASNGQGASPLHF
TGTGCCAGCAATGGACAGGGGGCTTCACCCCTCCACTTT
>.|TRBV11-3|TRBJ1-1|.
CASSPGGVNTEAFF
TGTGCCAGCAGCCCTGGTGGAGTGAACACTGAAGCTTTCTTT
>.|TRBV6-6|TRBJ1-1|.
CATRWGGKDTEAFF
TGTGCCACCCGATGGGGGGGCAAGGACACTGAAGCTTTCTTT
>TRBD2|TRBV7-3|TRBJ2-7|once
CASSSGLAGALGEQYF
TGTGCCAGCAGCTCCGGACTAGCGGGAGCCCTAGGGGAGCAGTACTTC
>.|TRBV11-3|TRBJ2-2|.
CASSLAGNTGELFF
TGTGCCAGCAGCTTAGCAGGGAACACCGGGGAGCTGTTTTTT
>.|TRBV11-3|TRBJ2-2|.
CASSLTLWGRDTGELFF
TGTGCCAGCAGCCTCACCTTGTGGGGGCGTGACACCGGGGAGCTGTTTTTT
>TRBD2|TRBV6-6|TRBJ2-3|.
CATLGRAPTDTQYF
TGTGCCACTCTGGGGAGGGCCCCCACAGATACGCAGTATTTT
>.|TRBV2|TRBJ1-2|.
CASSVTGPDYGYTF
TGTGCCAGCAGTGTCACAGGGCCGGATTATGGCTACACCTTC
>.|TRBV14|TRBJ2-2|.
CASSLKTGFGGELFF
TGTGCCAGCAGCCTTAAGACCGGGTTCGGCGGGGAGCTGTTTTTT
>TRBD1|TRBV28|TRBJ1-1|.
CASSSEDRVNTEAFF
TGTGCCAGCAGCTCCGAGGACAGGGTGAACACTGAAGCTTTCTTT
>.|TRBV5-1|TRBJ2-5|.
CASSLVFRGQETQYF
TGCGCCAGCAGCTTGGTTTTTCGGGGGCAAGAGACCCAGTACTTC
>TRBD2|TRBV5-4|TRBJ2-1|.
CASSLGLAGTNEQFF
TGTGCCAGCAGCTTGGGGTTAGCGGGGACAAATGAGCAGTTCTTC
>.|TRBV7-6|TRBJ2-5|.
CASSPGQYQETQYF
TGTGCCAGCAGCCCAGGACAGTACCAAGAGACCCAGTACTTC
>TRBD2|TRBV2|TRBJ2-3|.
CASSGGTSGGPIPPTDTQYF
TGTGCCAGCAGTGGGGGGACTAGCGGGGGACCCATCCCACCCACAGATACGCAGTATTTT
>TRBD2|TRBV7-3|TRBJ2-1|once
CASSPRTSGRGNEQFF
TGTGCCAGCAGCCCACGAACTAGCGGGAGGGGCAATGAGCAGTTCTTC
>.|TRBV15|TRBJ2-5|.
CATSPRVQETQYF
TGTGCCACCAGCCCGAGGGTGCAAGAGACCCAGTACTTC
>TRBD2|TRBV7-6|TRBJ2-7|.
CASSFAGGLSYEQYF
TGTGCCAGCAGTTTCGCGGGGGGCCTCTCCTACGAGCAGTACTTC
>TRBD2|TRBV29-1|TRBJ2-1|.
CSVESPSGKSREQFF
TGCAGCGTTGAATCCCCTAGCGGGAAGAGTCGTGAGCAGTTCTTC
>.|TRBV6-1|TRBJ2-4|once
CASSDGGKAKNIQYF
TGTGCCAGCAGTGATGGCGGGAAAGCCAAAAACATTCAGTACTTC
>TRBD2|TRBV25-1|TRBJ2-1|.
CASTGTSWLNEQFF
TGTGCCAGCACCGGGACTAGCTGGCTCAATGAGCAGTTCTTC
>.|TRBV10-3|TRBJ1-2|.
CAISESGGAAGYTF
TGTGCCATCAGTGAGTCGGGGGGGGCTGCGGGCTACACCTTC
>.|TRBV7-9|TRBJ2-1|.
CASSLSETSPYEQFF
TGTGCCAGCAGCTTGTCCGAGACTAGTCCTTACGAGCAGTTCTTC
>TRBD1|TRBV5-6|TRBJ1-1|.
CASSFGQGSSTEAFF
TGTGCCAGCAGCTTCGGACAGGGAAGTTCCACTGAAGCTTTCTTT
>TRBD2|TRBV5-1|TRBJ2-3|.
CASSWTSGEQYF
TGCGCCAGCAGCTGGACTAGCGGGGAGCAGTATTTT
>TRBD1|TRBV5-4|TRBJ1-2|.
CASSADRGDGYTF
TGTGCCAGCAGCGCCGACAGGGGAGATGGCTACACCTTC
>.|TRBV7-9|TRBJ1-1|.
CASSLNTGNTEAFF
TGTGCCAGCAGCCTTAACACAGGGAACACTGAAGCTTTCTTT
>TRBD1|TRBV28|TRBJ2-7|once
CASSYNRGREQYF
TGTGCCAGCAGTTATAACAGGGGGCGCGAGCAGTACTTC
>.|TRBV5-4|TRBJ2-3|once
CASREGIDRGPDTQYF
TGTGCCAGCAGGGAGGGGATTGACCGCGGCCCAGATACGCAGTATTTT
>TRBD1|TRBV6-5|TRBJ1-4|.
CASSPQTGTNEKLFF
TGTGCCAGCAGCCCACAGACAGGGACTAATGAAAAACTGTTTTTT
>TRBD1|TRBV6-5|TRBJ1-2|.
CASTIQSDRESGYTF
TGTGCCAGCACCATCCAATCCGACAGGGAAAGCGGCTACACCTTC
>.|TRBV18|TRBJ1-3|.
CASSPTGPLSDTIYF
TGTGCCAGCTCACCGACAGGCCCCCTTTCGGACACCATATATTTT
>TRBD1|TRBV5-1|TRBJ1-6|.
CASSDGQGARGSPLHF
TGCGCCAGCAGCGACGGACAGGGCGCACGGGGTTCACCCCTCCACTTT
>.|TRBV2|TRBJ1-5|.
CASRGGQFGNQPQHF
TGTGCCAGCAGGGGTGGACAGTTTGGGAATCAGCCCCAGCATTTT
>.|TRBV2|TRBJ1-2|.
CASSEGGMGGYTF
TGTGCCAGCAGTGAGGGAGGGATGGGCGGCTACACCTTC
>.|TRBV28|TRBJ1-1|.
CASTGVTEAFF
TGTGCCAGCACAGGGGTCACTGAAGCTTTCTTT
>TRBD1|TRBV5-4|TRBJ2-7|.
CASSTGTASSYEQYF
TGTGCCAGCAGCACAGGGACAGCCTCCTCCTACGAGCAGTACTTC